Listed here is a single TCR beta chain. Its target is unknown. The data derive from a study of CD4 T cells in relation to SARS-CoV-2 and coronaviruses. About the research overall: TCR beta CDR3s were sequenced after 10-day antigen culture of PBMCs. Controls used an HIV-1 Nef peptide pool or no peptide. The HLA restriction of the shared crossreactive spike epitopes was mapped.

TCRdb keeps only in-frame clones here, not all; method: immunoSEQ multiplex PCR. The sample shows some 29,000 clones, less than 85% of them seen only once. Before the COVID-19 pandemic, during about 2010-2018, CD4+ T cells were taken from unexposed donors. Isolation of CD4+ T cells took place after around 11 days in culture. Sequencing was performed on CD4+ T cells from PBMCs, cultured in vitro. The source of this sequence is a human donor in good health.

CDR3 sequence: CASSPDIDNSPLHF. The CDR3 DNA reads TGTGCCAGCTCACCGGACATAGATAATTCACCCCTCCACTTT. J is TRBJ1-6 and V is TRBV18; possible D gene TRBD1, 5 bases. The CDR3 length is 14 residues. V lost 3 bases and J lost 5, with 8 bases in between. Germline V gene sequence: CDR1 KGHSH, CDR2 LQKENI.